The clone carrying this TCR beta chain was recorded once. This entry belongs to a study of blood T cell repertoires in COVID-19. Across the study: From T cells, B-cell-depleted T cells, or PBMCs came the material, which was cDNA or gDNA.

Sequencing used immunoSEQ multiplex PCR; TCRdb keeps in-frame clones, though not all of them. In the table there are 90,000 to 100,000 clones, roughly 80% of which are singletons. V was pared by 5 bases and J by 2 bases, with 7 bases of the junction left unmatched. Per germline, CDR1 MNHEY and CDR2 SMNVEV (reference sequence). The CDR3 is 16 amino acids. The chain combines TRBV27 with TRBJ2-1; 9 positions match TRBD1. The sequence was collected from a woman between 55 and 75 years old with acute or convalescent COVID-19. The sequenced material came from peripheral blood. CDR3 residues: CASSVSTGGAYNEQFF. In DNA form, the CDR3 reads TGTGCCAGCAGTGTCTCGACAGGGGGGGCCTACAATGAGCAGTTCTTC.